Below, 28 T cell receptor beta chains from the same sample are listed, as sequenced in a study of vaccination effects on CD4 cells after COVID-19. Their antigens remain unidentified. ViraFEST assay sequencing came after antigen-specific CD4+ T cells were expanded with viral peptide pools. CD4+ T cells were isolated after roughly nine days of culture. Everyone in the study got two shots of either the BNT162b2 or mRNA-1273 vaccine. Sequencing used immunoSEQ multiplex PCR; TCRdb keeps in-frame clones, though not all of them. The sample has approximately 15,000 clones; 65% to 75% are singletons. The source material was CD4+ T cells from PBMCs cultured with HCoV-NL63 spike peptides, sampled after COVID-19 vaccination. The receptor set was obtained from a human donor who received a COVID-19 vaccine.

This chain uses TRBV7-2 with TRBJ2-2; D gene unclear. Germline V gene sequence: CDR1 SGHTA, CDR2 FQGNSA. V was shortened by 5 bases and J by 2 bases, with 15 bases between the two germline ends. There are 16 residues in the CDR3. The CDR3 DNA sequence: TGTGCCAGCAGCGCCCCGGTGATCTACAACACCGGGGAGCTGTTTTTT. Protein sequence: CASSAPVIYNTGELFF.

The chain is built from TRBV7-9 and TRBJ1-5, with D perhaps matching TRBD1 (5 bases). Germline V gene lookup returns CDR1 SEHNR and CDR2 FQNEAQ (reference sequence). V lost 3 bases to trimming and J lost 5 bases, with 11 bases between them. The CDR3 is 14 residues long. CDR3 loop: CASSFGGDYQPQHF. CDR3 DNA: TGTGCCAGCAGCTTCGGTGGGGACTATCAGCCCCAGCATTTT.

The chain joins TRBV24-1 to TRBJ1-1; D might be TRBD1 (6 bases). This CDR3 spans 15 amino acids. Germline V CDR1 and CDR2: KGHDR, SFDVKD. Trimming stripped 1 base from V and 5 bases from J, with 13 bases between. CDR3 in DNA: TGTGCCACCAGTGATTTCAGCAGGGGTCGGACTGAAGCTTTCTTT. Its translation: CATSDFSRGRTEAFF.

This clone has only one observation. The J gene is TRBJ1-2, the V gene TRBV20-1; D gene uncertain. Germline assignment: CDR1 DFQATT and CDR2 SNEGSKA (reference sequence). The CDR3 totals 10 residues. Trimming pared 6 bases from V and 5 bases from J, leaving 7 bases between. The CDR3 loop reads CSAQVYGYTF. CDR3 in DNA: TGCAGTGCCCAAGTATATGGCTACACCTTC.

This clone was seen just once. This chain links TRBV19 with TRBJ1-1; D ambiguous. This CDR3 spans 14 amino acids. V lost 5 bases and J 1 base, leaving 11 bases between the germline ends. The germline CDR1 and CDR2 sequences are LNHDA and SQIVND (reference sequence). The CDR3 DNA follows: TGTGCCAGTAGTCCGGAGGGTCGGAACACTGAAGCTTTCTTT. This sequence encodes CASSPEGRNTEAFF.

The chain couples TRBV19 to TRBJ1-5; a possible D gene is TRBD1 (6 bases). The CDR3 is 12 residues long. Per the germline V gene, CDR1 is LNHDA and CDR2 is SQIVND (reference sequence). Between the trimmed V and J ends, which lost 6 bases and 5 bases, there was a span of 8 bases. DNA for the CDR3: TGTGCCAGTAGGCACAGGGATCAGCCCCAGCATTTT. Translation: CASRHRDQPQHF.

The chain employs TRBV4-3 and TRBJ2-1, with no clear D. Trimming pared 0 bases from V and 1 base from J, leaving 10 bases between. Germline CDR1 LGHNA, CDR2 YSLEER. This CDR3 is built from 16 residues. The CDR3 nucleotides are TGCGCCAGCAGCCAAGAATCGGATCCTTCCTACAATGAGCAGTTCTTC. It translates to CASSQESDPSYNEQFF.

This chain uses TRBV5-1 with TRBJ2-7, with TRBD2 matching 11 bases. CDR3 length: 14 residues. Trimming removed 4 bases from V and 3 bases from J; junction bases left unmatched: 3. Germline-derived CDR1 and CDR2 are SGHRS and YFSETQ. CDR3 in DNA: TGCGCCAGCAGCCGAGGGACTAGCGGCTACGAGCAGTACTTC. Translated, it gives CASSRGTSGYEQYF. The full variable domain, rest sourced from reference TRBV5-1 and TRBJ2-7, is KAGVTQTPRYLIKTRGQQVTLSCSPISGHRSVSWYQQTPGQGLQFLFEYFSETQRNKGNFPGRFSGRQFSNSRSEMNVSTLELGDSALYLCASSRGTSGYEQYFGPGTRLTVT.

CDR3: CASSPWTSGGPFETQYF. CDR3 sequence (DNA): TGTGCCAGCAGCCCATGGACTAGCGGGGGTCCTTTTGAGACCCAGTACTTC. This sequence joins TRBV3-1 (or the pseudogene TRBV3-2) and TRBJ2-5, with 13 bases matching TRBD2. Germline lookup yields CDR1 LGHDT and CDR2 YNNKEL (reference sequence). V was pared by 4 bases and J by 5 bases, with 10 bases of the junction left unmatched. There are 17 residues in the CDR3.

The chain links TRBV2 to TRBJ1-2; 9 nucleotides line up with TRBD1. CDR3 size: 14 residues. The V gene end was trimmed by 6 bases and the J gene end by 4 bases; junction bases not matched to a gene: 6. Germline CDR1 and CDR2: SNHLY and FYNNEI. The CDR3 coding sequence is TGTGCCAGCAGCACGGACAGGGGAGGCTATGGCTACACCTTC. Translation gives CASSTDRGGYGYTF.

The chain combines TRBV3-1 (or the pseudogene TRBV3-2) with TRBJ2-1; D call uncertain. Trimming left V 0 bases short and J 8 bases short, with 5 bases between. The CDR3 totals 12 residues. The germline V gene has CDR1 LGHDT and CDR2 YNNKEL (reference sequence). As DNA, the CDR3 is TGTGCCAGCAGCCAAGATCGGGATGAGCAGTTCTTC. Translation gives CASSQDRDEQFF.

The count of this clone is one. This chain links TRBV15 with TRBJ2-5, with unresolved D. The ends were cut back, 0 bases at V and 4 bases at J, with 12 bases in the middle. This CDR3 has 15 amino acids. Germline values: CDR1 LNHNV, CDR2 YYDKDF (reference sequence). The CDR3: CATSRDRPTGETQYF. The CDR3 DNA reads TGTGCCACCAGCAGAGACAGACCCACGGGAGAGACCCAGTACTTC.

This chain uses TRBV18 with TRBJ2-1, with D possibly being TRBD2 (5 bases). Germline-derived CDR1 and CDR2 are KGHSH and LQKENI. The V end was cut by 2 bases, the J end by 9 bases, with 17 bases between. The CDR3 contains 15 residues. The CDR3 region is CASSPAGPLISEQFF. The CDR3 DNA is TGTGCCAGCTCACCAGCGGGTCCTTTAATCAGTGAGCAGTTCTTC.

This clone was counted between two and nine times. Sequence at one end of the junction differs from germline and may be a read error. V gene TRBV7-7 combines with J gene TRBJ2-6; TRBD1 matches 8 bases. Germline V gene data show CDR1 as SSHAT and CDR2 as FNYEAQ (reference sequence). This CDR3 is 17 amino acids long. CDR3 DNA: TGTGCTAGCAGCCGGACAGGGAAACCTGTTGGGGCCAACGTCCTGACTTTC. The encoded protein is CASSRTGKPVGANVLTF.

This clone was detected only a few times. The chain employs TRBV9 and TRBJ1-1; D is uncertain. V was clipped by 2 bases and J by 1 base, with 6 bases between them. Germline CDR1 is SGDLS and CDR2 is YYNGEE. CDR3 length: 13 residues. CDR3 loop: CASSVQPNTEAFF. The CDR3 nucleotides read TGTGCCAGCAGCGTCCAACCGAACACTGAAGCTTTCTTT.

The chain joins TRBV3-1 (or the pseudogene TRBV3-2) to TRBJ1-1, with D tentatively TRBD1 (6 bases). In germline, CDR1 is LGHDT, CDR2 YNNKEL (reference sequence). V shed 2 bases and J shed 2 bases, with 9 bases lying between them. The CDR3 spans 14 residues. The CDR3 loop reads CASSQRTANTEAFF. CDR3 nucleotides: TGTGCCAGCAGCCAAAGGACAGCCAACACTGAAGCTTTCTTT.

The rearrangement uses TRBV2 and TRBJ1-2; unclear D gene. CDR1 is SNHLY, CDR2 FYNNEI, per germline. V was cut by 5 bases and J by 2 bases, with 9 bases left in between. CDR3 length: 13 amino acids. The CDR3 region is CASSLTSNYGYTF. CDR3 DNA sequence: TGTGCCAGCAGTCTGACATCAAACTATGGCTACACCTTC.

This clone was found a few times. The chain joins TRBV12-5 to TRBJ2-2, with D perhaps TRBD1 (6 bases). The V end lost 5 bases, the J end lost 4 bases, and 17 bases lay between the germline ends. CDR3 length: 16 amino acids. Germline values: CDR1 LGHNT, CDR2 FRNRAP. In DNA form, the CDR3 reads TGTGCTAGTGGTAGCGCCAGGGACACCAGCACCGGGGAGCTGTTTTTT. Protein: CASGSARDTSTGELFF.

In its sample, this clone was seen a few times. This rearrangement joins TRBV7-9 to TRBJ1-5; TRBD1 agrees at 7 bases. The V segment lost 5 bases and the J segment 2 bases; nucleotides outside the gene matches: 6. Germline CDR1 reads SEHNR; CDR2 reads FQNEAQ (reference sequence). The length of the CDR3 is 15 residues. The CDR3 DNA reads TGTGCCAGCAGCCCTAGGGGGCAGGGCAATCAGCCCCAGCATTTT. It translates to CASSPRGQGNQPQHF. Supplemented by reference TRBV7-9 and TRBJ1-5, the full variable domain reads DTGVSQNPRHKITKRGQNVTFRCDPISEHNRLYWYRQTLGQGPEFLTYFQNEAQLEKSRLLSDRFSAERPKGSFSTLEIQRTEQGDSAMYLCASSPRGQGNQPQHFGDGTRLSIL.

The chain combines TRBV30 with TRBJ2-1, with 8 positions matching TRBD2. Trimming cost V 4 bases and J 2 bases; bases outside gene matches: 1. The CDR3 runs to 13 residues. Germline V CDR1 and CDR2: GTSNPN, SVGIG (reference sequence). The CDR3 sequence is CAWNSGTYNEQFF. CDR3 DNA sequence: TGTGCCTGGAATAGCGGGACCTACAATGAGCAGTTCTTC.

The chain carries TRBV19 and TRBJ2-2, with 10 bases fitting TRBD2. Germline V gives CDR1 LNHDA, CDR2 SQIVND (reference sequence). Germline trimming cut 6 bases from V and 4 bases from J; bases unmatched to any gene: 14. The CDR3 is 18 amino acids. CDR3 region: CASRGPKGTSDGTGELFF. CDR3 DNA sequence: TGTGCCAGTAGGGGACCAAAGGGGACTAGCGACGGCACCGGGGAGCTGTTTTTT.

The CDR3 region is CAWSVVEFRFTDTQYF. The CDR3 DNA reads TGTGCCTGGAGTGTAGTCGAGTTTCGGTTCACAGATACGCAGTATTTT. This chain joins TRBV30 and TRBJ2-3; D remains ambiguous. CDR1 and CDR2 (germline): GTSNPN, SVGIG (reference sequence). V lost 0 bases and J 2 bases, leaving 15 bases between the germline ends. This CDR3 is built from 16 residues.

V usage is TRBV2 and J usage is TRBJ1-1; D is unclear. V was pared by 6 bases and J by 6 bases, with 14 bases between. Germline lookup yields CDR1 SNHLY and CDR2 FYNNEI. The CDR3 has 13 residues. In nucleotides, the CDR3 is TGTGCCAGCAGCCGGGAGCGGATCGCTGAAGCTTTCTTT. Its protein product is CASSRERIAEAFF. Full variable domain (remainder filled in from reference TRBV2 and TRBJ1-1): EPEVTQTPSHQVTQMGQEVILRCVPISNHLYFYWYRQILGQKVEFLVSFYNNEISEKSEIFDDQFSVERPDGSNFTLKIRSTKLEDSAMYFCASSRERIAEAFFGQGTRLTVV.

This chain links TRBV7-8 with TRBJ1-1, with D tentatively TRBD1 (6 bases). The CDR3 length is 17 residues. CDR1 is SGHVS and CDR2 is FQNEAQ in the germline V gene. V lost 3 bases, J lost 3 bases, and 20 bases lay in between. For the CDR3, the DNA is TGTGCCAGCAGCTTTCTATCCGGTCGTAACAGGGACACTGAAGCTTTCTTT. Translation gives CASSFLSGRNRDTEAFF.

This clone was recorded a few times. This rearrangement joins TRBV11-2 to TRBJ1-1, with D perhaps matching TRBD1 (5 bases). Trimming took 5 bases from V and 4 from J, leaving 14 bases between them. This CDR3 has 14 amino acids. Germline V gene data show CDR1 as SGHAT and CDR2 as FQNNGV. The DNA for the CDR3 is TGTGCCAGCAGCCACCCCGGGGCAGGCACTGAAGCTTTCTTT. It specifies CASSHPGAGTEAFF.

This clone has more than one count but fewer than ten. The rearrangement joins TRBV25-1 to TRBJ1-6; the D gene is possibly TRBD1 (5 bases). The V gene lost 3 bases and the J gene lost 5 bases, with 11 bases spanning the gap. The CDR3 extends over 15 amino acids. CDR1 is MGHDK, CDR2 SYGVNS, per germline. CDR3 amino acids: CASSDLGGHNSPLHF. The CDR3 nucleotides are TGTGCCAGCAGTGATTTGGGGGGACATAATTCACCCCTCCACTTT. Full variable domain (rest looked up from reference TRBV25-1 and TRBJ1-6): EADIYQTPRYLVIGTGKKITLECSQTMGHDKMYWYQQDPGMELHLIHYSYGVNSTEKGDLSSESTVSRIRTEHFPLTLESARPSHTSQYLCASSDLGGHNSPLHFGNGTRLTVT.

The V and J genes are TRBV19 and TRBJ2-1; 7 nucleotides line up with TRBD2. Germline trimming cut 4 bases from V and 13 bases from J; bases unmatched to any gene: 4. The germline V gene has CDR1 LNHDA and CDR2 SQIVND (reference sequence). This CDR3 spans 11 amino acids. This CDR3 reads CASSSGLVQFF. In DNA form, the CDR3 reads TGTGCCAGTAGTAGTGGACTAGTCCAGTTCTTC. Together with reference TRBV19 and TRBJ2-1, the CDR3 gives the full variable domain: DGGITQSPKYLFRKEGQNVTLSCEQNLNHDAMYWYRQDPGQGLRLIYYSQIVNDFQKGDIAEGYSVSREKKESFPLTVTSAQKNPTAFYLCASSSGLVQFFGPGTRLTVL.

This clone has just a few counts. CDR3 nucleotides: TGTGCCCTGGGGGCGGGAGGCTACACCTTC. Residues: CALGAGGYTF. This chain joins TRBV30 and TRBJ1-2, with D perhaps matching TRBD1 (6 bases). Per germline, CDR1 GTSNPN and CDR2 SVGIG (reference sequence). CDR3 length: 10 residues. V lost 8 bases and J lost 8, with 12 bases in between.